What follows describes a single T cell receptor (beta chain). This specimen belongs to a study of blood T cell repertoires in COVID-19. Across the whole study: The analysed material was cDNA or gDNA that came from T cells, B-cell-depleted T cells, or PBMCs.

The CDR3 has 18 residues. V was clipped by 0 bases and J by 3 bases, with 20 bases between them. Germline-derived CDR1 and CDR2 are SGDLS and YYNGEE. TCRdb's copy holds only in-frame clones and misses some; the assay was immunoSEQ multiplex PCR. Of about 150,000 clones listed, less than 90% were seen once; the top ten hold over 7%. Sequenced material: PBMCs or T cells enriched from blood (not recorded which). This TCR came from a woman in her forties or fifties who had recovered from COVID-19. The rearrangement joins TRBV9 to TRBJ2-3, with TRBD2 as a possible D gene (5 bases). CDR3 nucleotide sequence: TGTGCCAGCAGCGTAGCCCTTGCGGGCCCCCGGCGGACAGATACGCAGTATTTT. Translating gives CASSVALAGPRRTDTQYF. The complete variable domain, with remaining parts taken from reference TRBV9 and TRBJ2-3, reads DSGVTQTPKHLITATGQRVTLRCSPRSGDLSVYWYQQSLDQGLQFLIQYYNGEERAKGNILERFSAQQFPDLHSELNLSSLELGDSALYFCASSVALAGPRRTDTQYFGPGTRLTVL.